Each of the 2 T cell receptor beta chains below was sequenced from the same sample in a study of blood T cell repertoires in COVID-19. Data came from immunoSEQ multiplex PCR; TCRdb stores just in-frame clones and leaves some out. The sample includes fewer than 60,000 clones, about nine tenths of them seen just once. The sequenced material came from peripheral blood. The receptors come from a human donor with acute or convalescent COVID-19. The donor label of this sample is uncertain.

The rearrangement links TRBV5-6 to TRBJ1-6; TRBD1 might be the D (5 bases). Trimming took 2 bases from V and 6 from J, leaving 9 bases between them. Germline V CDR1 and CDR2: SGHDT, YYEEEE. The CDR3 is made up of 14 amino acids. This CDR3 reads CASSFDSINSPLHF. CDR3 bases: TGTGCCAGCAGCTTTGACAGCATTAATTCACCCCTCCACTTT. Using reference TRBV5-6 and TRBJ1-6 for the parts outside the CDR3, the full variable domain is DAGVTQSPTHLIKTRGQQVTLRCSPKSGHDTVSWYQQALGQGPQFIFQYYEEEERQRGNFPDRFSGHQFPNYSSELNVNALLLGDSALYLCASSFDSINSPLHFGNGTRLTVT.

A few counts support this clone. The chain combines TRBV3-1 (or the pseudogene TRBV3-2) with TRBJ1-2; 7 bases are shared with TRBD1. The CDR3 is made up of 15 amino acids. V lost 1 base to trimming and J lost 6 bases; unmatched junction nucleotides: 8. Germline V gene data show CDR1 as LGHDT and CDR2 as YNNKEL (reference sequence). The CDR3 protein is CASSQGYRQGDGYTF. The CDR3 DNA follows: TGTGCCAGCAGCCAAGGTTACCGACAGGGTGATGGCTACACCTTC.